This passage covers 23 T cell receptor beta chains from one sample sequenced in a study of cytomegalovirus exposure and HLA in healthy donors. The PCR ran on 60 Vbeta and 13 Jbeta primers. This table comes from immunoSEQ multiplex PCR, and its TCRdb copy is limited to in-frame clones, with some not included. The table has 45,000 to 75,000 clones, around 70% seen once; the top ten hold roughly a fifth. The sequenced material came from PBMCs. These receptors all come from a woman aged 60-75 years in good health and CMV-seropositive.

The chain combines TRBV25-1 with TRBJ2-4; 7 bases are a match to TRBD1. Germline V lookup: CDR1 MGHDK, CDR2 SYGVNS. V gave up 3 bases and J gave up 15 bases; unmatched junction bases: 14. This CDR3 region has 14 residues. This chain's CDR3 is CASSDSGTDLPRYF. The CDR3 DNA is TGTGCCAGCAGTGATTCCGGGACAGACCTCCCGCGGTACTTC.

This chain connects TRBV27 to TRBJ1-1; TRBD1 matches at 9 bases. The CDR3 runs 14 residues. Trimming took 6 bases from V and 1 from J; bases not matched to a gene: 3. Germline assignment: CDR1 MNHEY and CDR2 SMNVEV (reference sequence). CDR3 residues: CASRWTGENTEAFF. The DNA of the CDR3 is TGTGCCAGCAGATGGACAGGGGAGAACACTGAAGCTTTCTTT.

This clone was counted a few times. The chain links TRBV27 to TRBJ2-1; no firm D call. V was clipped by 1 base and J by 7 bases, with 8 bases between them. Germline V CDR1 and CDR2: MNHEY, SMNVEV (reference sequence). The CDR3 contains 13 residues. This chain's CDR3 is CASSLWSGNEQFF. In DNA, the CDR3 is TGTGCCAGCAGTTTATGGTCCGGGAATGAGCAGTTCTTC.

This sequence joins TRBV6-5 and TRBJ1-2; possibly TRBD1 for D (5 bases). The CDR3 covers 12 residues. The V and J ends lost 2 bases and 8 bases respectively, with 9 bases between them. Germline-derived CDR1 and CDR2 are MNHEY and SVGAGI. The CDR3 sequence: CASSYQGSGYTF. CDR3 coding DNA: TGTGCCAGCAGTTACCAGGGATCAGGCTACACCTTC.

The chain has TRBV11-2 and TRBJ2-3; the D gene is possibly TRBD2 (6 bases). The CDR3 is made up of 15 amino acids. The germline gives CDR1 SGHAT, CDR2 FQNNGV. The V and J ends lost 5 bases and 4 bases respectively, with 16 bases between them. The CDR3: CASSRTGDGPDTQYF. In nucleotides, the CDR3 is TGTGCCAGCAGCCGGACGGGGGATGGCCCAGATACGCAGTATTTT. The full variable domain, with the rest looked up from reference TRBV11-2 and TRBJ2-3, is EAGVAQSPRYKIIEKRQSVAFWCNPISGHATLYWYQQILGQGPKLLIQFQNNGVVDDSQLPKDRFSAERLKGVDSTLKIQPAKLEDSAVYLCASSRTGDGPDTQYFGPGTRLTVL.

The V gene is TRBV6-5, the J gene TRBJ2-2; 12 nucleotides agree with TRBD2. The trim removed 4 bases at V and 0 bases at J, leaving 0 bases unmatched. The length of the CDR3 is 16 residues. Germline V gene lookup returns CDR1 MNHEY and CDR2 SVGAGI. Here the CDR3 reads CASSSSGGANTGELFF. The DNA of the CDR3 is TGTGCCAGCAGTTCTAGCGGGGGGGCGAACACCGGGGAGCTGTTTTTT.

This clone turned up a few times. J is TRBJ1-6 and V is TRBV9; D unclear. V shed 0 bases and J shed 0 bases, with 4 bases lying between them. The CDR3 sequence is 15 residues long. Germline loops: CDR1 SGDLS, CDR2 YYNGEE. This CDR3 is CASSVAGSYNSPLHF. CDR3 nucleotides: TGTGCCAGCAGCGTAGCAGGCTCCTATAATTCACCCCTCCACTTT.

This clone was counted once. J is TRBJ1-5 and V is TRBV30; unclear D gene. This CDR3 comprises 13 residues. The germline V gene has CDR1 GTSNPN and CDR2 SVGIG (reference sequence). V lost 1 base and J lost 0, with 4 bases in between. CDR3 sequence reads: CAWSANSNQPQHF. Here the CDR3 DNA reads TGTGCCTGGAGTGCAAATAGCAATCAGCCCCAGCATTTT.

The chain has TRBV4-3 and TRBJ1-3; the D is unclear. The CDR3 spans 16 residues. Looked up from germline, CDR1 is LGHNA and CDR2 is YSLEER. Trimming cost V 0 bases and J 0 bases, with 9 bases left between them. In DNA, the CDR3 is TGCGCCAGCAGCCAAGATTCGGGATTCTCTGGAAACACCATATATTTT. Translated, it gives CASSQDSGFSGNTIYF.

The V and J genes are TRBV7-2 and TRBJ1-2; 9 positions agree with TRBD1. CDR1 SGHTA and CDR2 FQGNSA come from the germline V gene. V shed 1 base, J shed 8 bases, and the junction held 11 bases outside the gene matches. CDR3 length equals 16 residues. The CDR3 DNA reads TGTGCCAGCAGCTTAGGGGACAGGGCTCCGATCTACGGCTACACCTTC. Translation: CASSLGDRAPIYGYTF. The full variable domain, with the rest looked up from reference TRBV7-2 and TRBJ1-2, is GAGVSQSPSNKVTEKGKDVELRCDPISGHTALYWYRQSLGQGLEFLIYFQGNSAPDKSGLPSDRFSAERTGGSVSTLTIQRTQQEDSAVYLCASSLGDRAPIYGYTFGSGTRLTVV.

The count of this clone is one. The chain joins TRBV5-1 to TRBJ2-5, with 9 bases that match TRBD2. CDR3 length equals 17 residues. Trimming cost V 4 bases and J 2 bases; bases outside gene matches: 12. Germline-derived CDR1 and CDR2 are SGHRS and YFSETQ. In nucleotides, the CDR3 is TGCGCCAGCAGCATTAGCGAGCGGGGGGTTCTACAAGAGACCCAGTACTTC. It encodes CASSISERGVLQETQYF. Variable domain in full (rest from reference TRBV5-1 and TRBJ2-5): KAGVTQTPRYLIKTRGQQVTLSCSPISGHRSVSWYQQTPGQGLQFLFEYFSETQRNKGNFPGRFSGRQFSNSRSEMNVSTLELGDSALYLCASSISERGVLQETQYFGPGTRLLVL.

The rearrangement uses TRBV7-2 and TRBJ2-5, with a possible D match to TRBD2 (6 bases). CDR1 is SGHTA and CDR2 is FQGNSA in the germline V gene. The CDR3 consists of 13 residues. V was cut by 6 bases and J by 7 bases, with 15 bases left in between. CDR3: CASSSTDGGTQYF. In DNA form, the CDR3 reads TGTGCCAGCAGTTCTACAGACGGGGGGACCCAGTACTTC.

This sequence joins TRBV5-1 and TRBJ2-7; 7 nucleotides line up with TRBD1. The CDR3 is 13 residues long. Germline CDR1 reads SGHRS; CDR2 reads YFSETQ. After removal of 1 base from V and 5 bases from J, the junction contained 3 bases not matched to a gene. Here the CDR3 DNA reads TGCGCCAGCAGCTTGAACAGGGGACACGAGCAGTACTTC. Residues: CASSLNRGHEQYF.

The chain joins TRBV4-3 to TRBJ1-2; no clear D gene. Deletions cut 5 bases from V and 5 bases from J, with 15 bases between. From germline, CDR1 is LGHNA and CDR2 YSLEER. The CDR3 runs 14 residues. The CDR3 is CASSSPGLGYGYTF. The DNA for the CDR3 is TGCGCCAGCAGCTCCCCGGGGTTAGGTTATGGCTACACCTTC.

The chain carries TRBV11-1 and TRBJ1-3; D gene uncertain. Germline-derived CDR1 and CDR2 are SGHAT and FQDESV (reference sequence). Trimming left V 6 bases short and J 0 bases short, with 15 bases between. The CDR3 covers 16 residues. CDR3 in amino acids: CASRSGISSSGNTIYF. The CDR3 DNA reads as TGTGCCAGCAGAAGCGGGATTTCGAGCTCTGGAAACACCATATATTTT.

The V gene is TRBV19, the J gene TRBJ1-1, with D tentatively TRBD1 (6 bases). The CDR3 sequence is 13 residues long. Germline lookup yields CDR1 LNHDA and CDR2 SQIVND (reference sequence). Trimming stripped 6 bases from V and 3 bases from J, with 11 bases between. The CDR3 loop reads CASRQGVYTEAFF. DNA for the CDR3: TGTGCCAGTAGACAGGGAGTGTACACTGAAGCTTTCTTT.

The chain joins TRBV5-1 to TRBJ2-5; 12 bases line up with TRBD1. Germline loops: CDR1 SGHRS, CDR2 YFSETQ. The ends lost 3 bases at V and 5 bases at J; junction bases unmatched: 2. The CDR3 has 14 residues. CDR3 residues: CASSSGQGAETQYF. For the CDR3, the DNA is TGCGCCAGCAGCTCGGGACAGGGGGCGGAGACCCAGTACTTC.

This clone has only one observation. The V call is TRBV19, the J call TRBJ2-1; 12 bases line up with TRBD1. This CDR3 spans 15 amino acids. Germline assignment: CDR1 LNHDA and CDR2 SQIVND (reference sequence). Trimming took 6 bases from V and 10 from J; bases not matched to a gene: 10. CDR3 residues: CASRRAGQGAGEQFF. The CDR3, as DNA: TGTGCCAGTAGAAGAGCGGGACAGGGGGCAGGGGAGCAGTTCTTC.

This rearrangement joins TRBV10-3 to TRBJ1-2, with TRBD1 matching 10 bases. V was clipped by 7 bases and J by 3 bases; unmatched bases: 2. This CDR3 has 13 amino acids. Germline-derived CDR1 and CDR2 are ENHRY and SYGVKD. The CDR3 DNA reads as TGTGCCATCAACGGACAGGGGGACTATGGCTACACCTTC. Residues: CAINGQGDYGYTF.

The rearrangement links TRBV15 to TRBJ2-7; a possible D gene is TRBD1 (5 bases). Trimming stripped 0 bases from V and 2 bases from J, with 11 bases between. CDR1 is LNHNV and CDR2 is YYDKDF in the germline V gene (reference sequence). CDR3 length: 15 residues. The CDR3 loop is CATSRERGFTYEQYF. CDR3 nucleotide sequence: TGTGCCACCAGCAGAGAAAGGGGATTCACCTACGAGCAGTACTTC.

The chain has TRBV7-2 and TRBJ2-2, with unresolved D. Germline CDR1 and CDR2: SGHTA and FQGNSA. CDR3 length: 13 amino acids. V lost 6 bases and J lost 2, with 7 bases in between. CDR3 amino acids: CASRIDNTGELFF. The DNA of the CDR3 is TGTGCCAGCAGAATAGATAACACCGGGGAGCTGTTTTTT.

V and J are TRBV6-1 and TRBJ2-7; 9 nucleotides line up with TRBD1. Per the germline V gene, CDR1 is MNHNS and CDR2 is SASEGT. Unmatched junction bases numbered 4, after V lost 6 bases and J lost 1 base. The length of the CDR3 is 14 residues. The CDR3 protein is CASRSDRGSYEQYF. The CDR3 DNA reads as TGTGCCAGCAGGTCGGACAGGGGATCCTACGAGCAGTACTTC.

The chain employs TRBV11-3 and TRBJ1-6, with D possibly TRBD1 on 5 matching bases. CDR3 size: 16 residues. Per germline, CDR1 SGHNT and CDR2 YENEEA. Trimming took 5 bases from V and 0 from J, leaving 11 bases between them. CDR3 sequence reads: CASSHTQGSYNSPLHF. DNA of the CDR3: TGTGCCAGCAGCCACACCCAGGGCTCCTATAATTCACCCCTCCACTTT.